This TCR beta chain was recovered during a study of tumor and adjacent non-tumor tissue in lung cancer. RNA was extracted from bulk tissue without any cell sorting. Distant lung tissue was collected more than 3 cm away from the tumor edge. Germline assignment: CDR1 MNHNS and CDR2 SASEGT. CDR3 length equals 14 residues. Three rounds of nested PCR, following a modified ARM-PCR protocol, produced the TCRbeta library. TCRdb processed the multiplex PCR reads anew with MiXCR; each CDR3 protein has one entry. The sample contains fewer than 100,000 distinct CDR3 sequences, more than 75% of which appear only once. With regard to this clonotype: A read error may account for a junction end that differs from germline.

The chain carries TRBV6-1 and TRBJ1-1; TRBD1 is a possible D gene (5 bases). This TCR was sampled from a woman in her forties or fifties with non-small cell lung cancer. The sample taken for sequencing was distant non-tumor lung tissue. The chain's CDR3 is CASKARELGTKAFF. The CDR3 DNA sequence: TGTGCCAGCAAAGCCAGGGAGTTGGGCACTAAAGCTTTCTTT.